The T cell receptor (beta chain) under discussion was sequenced for a study of cytomegalovirus exposure and HLA in healthy donors. Study-wide points: An analysis done earlier found most TCR beta V segments productive about 87% or about 30% of the time.

This clone has a count of ten or more. The target antigen is unknown. Samples came from healthy bone marrow donors. The junction had 3 bases not matched to a gene; V was cut back by 5 bases and J by 5 bases. This CDR3 is built from 15 residues. Germline values: CDR1 MNHEY, CDR2 SMNVEV (reference sequence). PCR employed 60 Vbeta and 13 Jbeta primers. Profiled with immunoSEQ multiplex PCR; TCRdb holds only in-frame clones, not every one. The table lists 150,000 to 200,000 clones, more than 65% of them singletons. J is TRBJ2-1 and V is TRBV27; TRBD2 matches at 13 bases. Sequenced sample: PBMCs. This sequence was found in a woman aged 25-40 years in good health and CMV-seropositive. The CDR3 is CASSPTSGGNNEQFF. The CDR3 DNA sequence: TGTGCCAGCAGTCCGACTAGCGGGGGGAACAATGAGCAGTTCTTC.